This T cell receptor (beta chain) comes out of a study of OX40 agonist ivuxolimab in advanced cancers. About the full investigation: Ivuxolimab was a fully human IgG2 agonistic monoclonal antibody targeting the costimulatory receptor OX40 (CD134). Of the roughly 52 patients in dose escalation, about 20 had hepatocellular carcinoma, roughly 15 had melanoma, 9 had renal cell carcinoma and 9 had head and neck cancer. The dose-escalation cohort was 80% to 90% male with a mean age of approximately 60 years, ranging from roughly 23 to 85. The paper describes the monotherapy dose-escalation part (N ≈ 52 patients) of the phase I trial of ivuxolimab. Partial responses were achieved by three dose-escalation patients, of whom one had hepatocellular carcinoma and two had cutaneous melanoma. Intravenous ivuxolimab was administered to patients every 2 weeks at six dose levels: 0.01, 0.1, 0.3, 1.5, 3 and 10 mg/kg. The point of sequencing TCRbeta in the periphery was to test whether ivuxolimab changed TCR sequence diversity and drove clonal T-cell expansion. Patients were allowed to have had prior anti-PD-1, anti-PD-L1 or anti-CTLA-4 therapy, and around 40% of the dose-escalation patients had previously received checkpoint inhibitors. Overall study outcomes, separate from this receptor: In the 0.1-3.0 mg/kg groups, partial responders were among the patients with the lowest normalized peripheral clonal expansion, particularly in CD8+ T cells. Low levels of normalized T-cell clonal expansion were also seen in some patients who did not respond. At doses of 0.1 to 3.0 mg/kg, clonal expansion of both CD4+ and CD8+ blood T cells was observed from baseline to week 6. Which antigens the clonally expanded peripheral T cells were specific for was not determined. After ivuxolimab, more expanded clones were found on average in CD8+ T cells than in CD4+ T cells.

To sequence the TCRbeta CDR3 region, genomic DNA was isolated from the sorted cells. The immunoSEQ Assay was used for sequencing of TCRbeta CDR3 regions. TCRdb stores this immuneACCESS table with in-frame sequences only. Part of the clones is absent; in the studies checked, under half of the shortfall reflects unresolved V genes, and no reason is known for the rest. This sample lists roughly 63,000 clones; roughly nine tenths were detected once. Of the sample, approximately 11% falls within the top ten clones. The trial excluded patients who had a history of autoimmune disease or were on systemic immunosuppression. Peripheral blood for TCR sequencing was drawn from every dose cohort at baseline, at cycle 4 day 1 and at cycle 7 day 1. Samples came from an open-label, multicenter, first-in-human phase I dose-escalation trial of ivuxolimab. Adults with locally advanced or metastatic melanoma, renal cell carcinoma, hepatocellular carcinoma or head and neck squamous cell carcinoma were enrolled in the trial. CD4+ and CD8+ T cells were sorted separately from peripheral blood before TCR sequencing.

Compared with germline, V lacks 4 bases and J lacks 0 bases; bases without a gene match: 6. The CDR3 has 17 amino acids, counting the end cysteine and phenylalanine. Of the read, only the CDR3 DNA is kept; its 51 bases are in frame from base 1. Per the germline V gene, KGHSH is the CDR1 and LQKENI is the CDR2. Concerning this clone itself: Its antigen is currently not known. Base qualities are not provided; no much larger clone lies one nucleotide away.

The sample consisted of CD4+ or CD8+ T cells sorted from blood, taken in a trial of the OX40 agonist ivuxolimab. The rearranged segments are TRBV18 and TRBJ2-6, with TRBD1 matching 7 junction bases. The clonotype comes from an adult with an advanced solid tumor such as melanoma, head and neck, liver or kidney cancer. The CDR3 amino acid sequence is: CASSQRRTGSGANVLTF. Here is the DNA: TGTGCCAGCTCACAACGAAGGACAGGCTCTGGGGCCAACGTCCTGACTTTC.